A single sample gave rise to the 28 T cell receptor beta chains below, sequenced in a study of CD8+ T cells in alopecia areata. The authors extracted RNA and reverse transcribed it into cDNA as the sequencing template. Profiling relied on immunoSEQ multiplex PCR, and the TCRdb table lists in-frame clones only, not all of them. The data show under 250,000 clones, about 53% seen once. The starting material was CD4+ T cells sorted from blood, obtained at week 0. These receptors came from a human donor with alopecia areata.

V is TRBV7-2 and J is TRBJ2-3, with TRBD2 matching over 8 bases. The CDR3 spans 16 residues. V was clipped by 3 bases and J by 5 bases; unmatched bases: 10. CDR1 SGHTA and CDR2 FQGNSA come from the germline V gene. This CDR3 is CASSLRTSGDRDTQYF. In nucleotides, the CDR3 is TGTGCCAGCAGCTTGAGAACTAGCGGAGATAGAGATACGCAGTATTTT. The complete variable domain, with remaining parts taken from reference TRBV7-2 and TRBJ2-3, reads GAGVSQSPSNKVTEKGKDVELRCDPISGHTALYWYRQSLGQGLEFLIYFQGNSAPDKSGLPSDRFSAERTGGSVSTLTIQRTQQEDSAVYLCASSLRTSGDRDTQYFGPGTRLTVL.

This clone appeared many times. Other nucleotide sequences in the sample specify the same CDR3. The gene calls are TRBV7-9 and TRBJ1-5, with D unresolved. V shed 1 base and J shed 3 bases, with 1 base lying between them. The CDR3 is made up of 12 amino acids. The V gene's germline CDR1 is SEHNR and CDR2 FQNEAQ (reference sequence). DNA of the CDR3: TGTGCCAGCAGCTTAGACAATCAGCCCCAGCATTTT. It specifies CASSLDNQPQHF.

This chain uses TRBV6-1 with TRBJ2-5; tentative D call: TRBD1 (6 bases). The V gene lost 10 bases and the J gene lost 0 bases, with 15 bases spanning the gap. Germline CDR1 and CDR2: MNHNS and SASEGT. The CDR3 is 14 amino acids. Here the CDR3 DNA reads TGTGCCACCTCGGGAACAGGGCACCAAGAGACCCAGTACTTC. It codes for CATSGTGHQETQYF.

V usage is TRBV19 and J usage is TRBJ1-5, with D hard to call. Germline lookup yields CDR1 LNHDA and CDR2 SQIVND (reference sequence). Trimming cost V 7 bases and J 11 bases, with 12 bases left between them. The CDR3 runs to 11 residues. DNA of the CDR3: TGTGCCAGTACCACTGGGAGGGCCCAGCATTTT. Its protein product is CASTTGRAQHF.

The V call is TRBV7-2, the J call TRBJ2-3, with TRBD2 identical over 7 bases. The CDR3 extends over 16 amino acids. Germline trimming cut 1 base from V and 2 bases from J; bases unmatched to any gene: 6. Germline CDR1 is SGHTA and CDR2 is FQGNSA. CDR3 coding DNA: TGTGCCAGCAGCTTAGAAATAGCGGGCCTCACAGATACGCAGTATTTT. Translating it yields CASSLEIAGLTDTQYF. Combining the CDR3 with reference TRBV7-2 and TRBJ2-3 gives the whole variable domain GAGVSQSPSNKVTEKGKDVELRCDPISGHTALYWYRQSLGQGLEFLIYFQGNSAPDKSGLPSDRFSAERTGGSVSTLTIQRTQQEDSAVYLCASSLEIAGLTDTQYFGPGTRLTVL.

This rearrangement joins TRBV27 to TRBJ2-3; D ambiguous. The CDR3 is 15 residues long. In germline, CDR1 is MNHEY, CDR2 SMNVEV (reference sequence). V lost 6 bases, J lost 2 bases, and 15 bases lay in between. The CDR3 spells CASRSRPAITDTQYF. DNA of the CDR3: TGTGCCAGCAGGTCCCGGCCCGCAATCACAGATACGCAGTATTTT.

The V gene is TRBV29-1, the J gene TRBJ2-6, with a tentative D call TRBD1 (6 bases). Trimming stripped 2 bases from V and 3 bases from J, with 11 bases between. Looked up from germline, CDR1 is SQVTM and CDR2 is ANQGSEA. The CDR3 loop spans 15 amino acids. CDR3 loop: CSVEPQGSGANVLTF. In nucleotides, the CDR3 is TGCAGCGTTGAACCACAGGGTAGTGGGGCCAACGTCCTGACTTTC.

The chain employs TRBV29-1 and TRBJ2-3, with a weak D call TRBD2 (6 bases). V lost 1 base to trimming and J lost 0 bases, with 11 bases between them. This CDR3 is 15 amino acids long. Germline lookup yields CDR1 SQVTM and CDR2 ANQGSEA. This CDR3 is CSVEGGVTSTDTQYF. The CDR3, as DNA: TGCAGCGTTGAAGGGGGGGTCACTAGCACAGATACGCAGTATTTT.

A note on this clone: This specimen includes other DNA sequences encoding the same CDR3. The chain combines TRBV7-9 with TRBJ2-7; 8 bases fit TRBD1. This CDR3 has 14 residues. With 1 base clipped from V and 1 base from J, the junction kept 0 bases outside the gene matches. The germline V gene encodes CDR1 SEHNR and CDR2 FQNEAQ (reference sequence). The CDR3: CASSLGTGSYEQYF. The CDR3 region has the DNA TGTGCCAGCAGCTTAGGGACAGGGTCCTACGAGCAGTACTTC.

The rearrangement uses TRBV5-1 and TRBJ2-3; 8 nucleotides match TRBD1. Per germline, CDR1 SGHRS and CDR2 YFSETQ. Losses at the gene ends were 2 bases for V and 4 bases for J; bases not matched to a gene: 6. This CDR3 has 15 residues. CDR3 coding DNA: TGCGCCAGCAGCTTCCGGGACAGGAGGTCAGATACGCAGTATTTT. This gives the protein CASSFRDRRSDTQYF.

This chain joins TRBV5-1 and TRBJ1-2; 7 bases align to TRBD1. The V segment lost 4 bases and the J segment 2 bases; nucleotides outside the gene matches: 8. The CDR3 extends over 15 amino acids. The V gene's germline CDR1 is SGHRS and CDR2 YFSETQ. Here the CDR3 DNA reads TGCGCCAGCAGCCTAGGTGGAGGGGGCAACTATGGCTACACCTTC. Translated, it gives CASSLGGGGNYGYTF.

This clone was detected only a few times. V and J are TRBV29-1 and TRBJ2-7, with TRBD1 matching over 10 bases. CDR1 is SQVTM and CDR2 is ANQGSEA in the germline V gene. The trim removed 3 bases at V and 4 bases at J, leaving 6 bases unmatched. This CDR3 comprises 14 residues. The chain's CDR3 is CSVDTGTGVYEQYF. For the CDR3, the DNA is TGCAGCGTTGACACAGGGACAGGGGTTTACGAGCAGTACTTC.

This rearrangement joins TRBV2 to TRBJ1-1, with TRBD1 matching over 10 bases. Germline values: CDR1 SNHLY, CDR2 FYNNEI. The CDR3 consists of 16 residues. V lost 4 bases, J lost 0 bases, and 5 bases stayed unmatched. CDR3 nucleotides: TGTGCCAGCAGTGTGACAGGGGGCACTCTGAACACTGAAGCTTTCTTT. Residues: CASSVTGGTLNTEAFF. Based on the CDR3 plus reference TRBV2 and TRBJ1-1, the full variable domain is EPEVTQTPSHQVTQMGQEVILRCVPISNHLYFYWYRQILGQKVEFLVSFYNNEISEKSEIFDDQFSVERPDGSNFTLKIRSTKLEDSAMYFCASSVTGGTLNTEAFFGQGTRLTVV.

In its sample, this clone was seen once. The chain couples TRBV4-1 to TRBJ2-1, with D perhaps matching TRBD1 (6 bases). Germline V gives CDR1 MGHRA, CDR2 YSYEKL. Trimming removed 3 bases from V and 2 bases from J, with 14 bases in between. The CDR3 totals 16 residues. Here the CDR3 reads CASSHKQTGTYNEQFF. The CDR3, as DNA: TGCGCCAGCAGCCACAAACAGACAGGAACCTACAATGAGCAGTTCTTC.

The sample holds a few counts of this clone. This chain links TRBV30 with TRBJ2-7; the D gene is possibly TRBD1 (9 bases). Germline V CDR1 and CDR2: GTSNPN, SVGIG (reference sequence). Between the trimmed V and J ends, which lost 4 bases and 7 bases, there was a span of 20 bases. This CDR3 has 14 amino acids. CDR3 region: CAWIHGTGTREQYF. CDR3 DNA: TGTGCCTGGATCCACGGGACAGGGACTAGGGAGCAGTACTTC. The full variable domain, with the rest looked up from reference TRBV30 and TRBJ2-7, is SQTIHQWPATLVQPVGSPLSLECTVEGTSNPNLYWYRQAAGRGLQLLFYSVGIGQISSEVPQNLSASRPQDRQFILSSKKLLLSDSGFYLCAWIHGTGTREQYFGPGTRLTVT.

The V call is TRBV30, the J call TRBJ2-3; 7 nucleotides agree with TRBD1. The CDR3 covers 15 residues. Per germline, CDR1 GTSNPN and CDR2 SVGIG (reference sequence). The ends lost 3 bases at V and 1 base at J; junction bases unmatched: 7. The CDR3 DNA reads TGTGCCTGGAGCAGACAGGGCGTAGGCACAGATACGCAGTATTTT. Translating it yields CAWSRQGVGTDTQYF.

The rearrangement links TRBV14 to TRBJ2-1; 7 bases agree with TRBD2. Germline CDR1 is SGHDN and CDR2 is FVKESK. The CDR3 consists of 16 residues. The V segment lost 1 base and the J segment 4 bases; nucleotides outside the gene matches: 7. The DNA for the CDR3 is TGTGCCAGCAGCCAAGTCTGGGGGGGAGGATACAATGAGCAGTTCTTC. This sequence encodes CASSQVWGGGYNEQFF.

The rearrangement joins TRBV2 to TRBJ1-1; TRBD1 agrees at 7 bases. CDR1 is SNHLY and CDR2 is FYNNEI in the germline V gene. With V trimmed by 4 bases and J by 6 bases, 5 bases remained unmatched. This CDR3 is built from 13 residues. The CDR3 spells CASSGEGAAEAFF. The CDR3 DNA follows: TGTGCCAGCAGTGGCGAGGGGGCCGCTGAAGCTTTCTTT. Drawing the rest from reference TRBV2 and TRBJ1-1, the complete variable domain is EPEVTQTPSHQVTQMGQEVILRCVPISNHLYFYWYRQILGQKVEFLVSFYNNEISEKSEIFDDQFSVERPDGSNFTLKIRSTKLEDSAMYFCASSGEGAAEAFFGQGTRLTVV.

The chain employs TRBV25-1 and TRBJ2-2, with 12 positions matching TRBD2. With V trimmed by 5 bases and J by 3 bases, 1 base remained unmatched. The CDR3 spans 15 residues. Germline V gene lookup returns CDR1 MGHDK and CDR2 SYGVNS. CDR3 sequence reads: CASSRLAGDTGELFF. Written as DNA, the CDR3 is TGTGCCAGCAGTAGACTAGCGGGGGACACCGGGGAGCTGTTTTTT.

The rearrangement links TRBV19 to TRBJ1-5; D is unclear. Trimming took 6 bases from V and 6 from J, leaving 18 bases between them. Germline V gives CDR1 LNHDA, CDR2 SQIVND (reference sequence). The CDR3 loop spans 15 amino acids. The CDR3 here is CASSALWPKGQPQHF. For the CDR3, the DNA is TGTGCCAGTAGCGCCCTTTGGCCCAAAGGTCAGCCCCAGCATTTT. Full variable domain (rest looked up from reference TRBV19 and TRBJ1-5): DGGITQSPKYLFRKEGQNVTLSCEQNLNHDAMYWYRQDPGQGLRLIYYSQIVNDFQKGDIAEGYSVSREKKESFPLTVTSAQKNPTAFYLCASSALWPKGQPQHFGDGTRLSIL.

The chain uses TRBV4-2 and TRBJ2-3; 12 nucleotides line up with TRBD2. Germline values: CDR1 LGHNA, CDR2 YNFKEQ. The length of the CDR3 is 17 residues. V was clipped by 1 base and J by 0 bases; unmatched bases: 2. DNA for the CDR3: TGTGCCAGCAGCCAAGCCGGGACTAGCGGGAGCACAGATACGCAGTATTTT. Translating gives CASSQAGTSGSTDTQYF.

This clone was counted only a few times. The V gene is TRBV5-1, the J gene TRBJ2-1; a possible D gene is TRBD2 (6 bases). CDR3 length: 15 residues. The V gene's germline CDR1 is SGHRS and CDR2 YFSETQ. Trimming took 0 bases from V and 4 from J, leaving 11 bases between them. CDR3 coding DNA: TGCGCCAGCAGCTTGGCGCTAGCGACGTACAATGAGCAGTTCTTC. This encodes CASSLALATYNEQFF.

The chain joins TRBV29-1 to TRBJ1-2, with a possible D match to TRBD1 (5 bases). This CDR3 contains 15 residues. Germline values: CDR1 SQVTM, CDR2 ANQGSEA. The V end lost 1 base, the J end lost 1 base, and 13 bases lay between the germline ends. In nucleotides, the CDR3 is TGCAGCGTTGAAGCCGACAGATTCCATAACTATGGCTACACCTTC. It encodes CSVEADRFHNYGYTF. The whole variable domain, remainder taken from reference TRBV29-1 and TRBJ1-2, is SAVISQKPSRDICQRGTSLTIQCQVDSQVTMMFWYRQQPGQSLTLIATANQGSEATYESGFVIDKFPISRPNLTFSTLTVSNMSPEDSSIYLCSVEADRFHNYGYTFGSGTRLTVV.

The chain combines TRBV27 with TRBJ1-1; maybe TRBD1 (5 bases). The V end lost 9 bases, the J end lost 7 bases, and 21 bases lay between the germline ends. The CDR3 sequence is 14 residues long. Germline values: CDR1 MNHEY, CDR2 SMNVEV (reference sequence). CDR3 amino acids: CASRDGGEHVEAFF. In DNA, the CDR3 is TGTGCCAGTCGAGACGGAGGGGAACACGTTGAAGCTTTCTTT.

The chain uses TRBV12-5 and TRBJ1-2; the D gene is possibly TRBD1 (5 bases). Germline V gene lookup returns CDR1 LGHNT and CDR2 FRNRAP. Trimming stripped 6 bases from V and 3 bases from J, with 26 bases between. The CDR3 is 18 amino acids. CDR3 DNA sequence: TGTGCTAGTGGACAATCACCGGGACTCCTGGTGGGGGACTATGGCTACACCTTC. This gives the protein CASGQSPGLLVGDYGYTF.

The V and J genes are TRBV14 and TRBJ1-1; D gene unclear. The length of the CDR3 is 12 residues. Trimming took 5 bases from V and 11 from J, leaving 15 bases between them. Looked up from germline, CDR1 is SGHDN and CDR2 is FVKESK. The CDR3 spells CASSSILGDAFF. CDR3 sequence (DNA): TGTGCCAGCAGCTCCATCTTAGGTGACGCTTTCTTT.

This clone was seen a handful of times. The J gene is TRBJ2-1, the V gene TRBV7-9; 9 bases match TRBD1. After removal of 8 bases from V and 15 bases from J, the junction contained 11 bases not matched to a gene. CDR3 length equals 12 residues. Germline CDR1 reads SEHNR; CDR2 reads FQNEAQ (reference sequence). This CDR3 reads CASSNRRTGVFF. The CDR3 DNA is TGTGCCAGCTCAAATAGGCGGACAGGGGTGTTCTTC.

CDR3 sequence reads: CASSHGTVNQNTEAFF. The CDR3 DNA reads as TGCGCCAGCAGCCACGGCACAGTTAATCAGAACACTGAAGCTTTCTTT. V is TRBV4-1 and J is TRBJ1-1; D not resolved. This CDR3 is built from 16 residues. V was pared by 3 bases and J by 1 base, with 15 bases between. Germline CDR1 reads MGHRA; CDR2 reads YSYEKL.